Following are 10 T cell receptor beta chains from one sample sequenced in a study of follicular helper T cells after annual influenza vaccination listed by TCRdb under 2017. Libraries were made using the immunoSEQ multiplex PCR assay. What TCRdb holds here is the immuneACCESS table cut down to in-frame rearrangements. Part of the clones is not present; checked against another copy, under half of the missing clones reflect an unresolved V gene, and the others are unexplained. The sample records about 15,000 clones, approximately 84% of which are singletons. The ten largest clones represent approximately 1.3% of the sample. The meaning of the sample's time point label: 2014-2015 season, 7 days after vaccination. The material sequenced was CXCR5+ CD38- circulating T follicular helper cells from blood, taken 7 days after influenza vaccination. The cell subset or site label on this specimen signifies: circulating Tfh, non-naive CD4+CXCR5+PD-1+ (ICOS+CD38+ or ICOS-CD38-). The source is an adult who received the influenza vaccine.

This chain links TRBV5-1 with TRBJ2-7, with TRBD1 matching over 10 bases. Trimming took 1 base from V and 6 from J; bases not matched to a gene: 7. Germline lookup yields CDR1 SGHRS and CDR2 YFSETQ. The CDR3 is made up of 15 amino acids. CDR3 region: CASSLTGTGDVEQYF. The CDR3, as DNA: TGCGCCAGCAGCTTGACCGGGACAGGGGACGTCGAGCAGTACTTC.

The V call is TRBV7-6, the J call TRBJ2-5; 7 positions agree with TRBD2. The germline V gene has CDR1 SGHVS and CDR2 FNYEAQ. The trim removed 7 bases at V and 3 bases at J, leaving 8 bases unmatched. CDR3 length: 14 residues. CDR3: CASTPSGQKETQYF. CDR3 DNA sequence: TGTGCCAGCACCCCTAGCGGACAAAAAGAGACCCAGTACTTC.

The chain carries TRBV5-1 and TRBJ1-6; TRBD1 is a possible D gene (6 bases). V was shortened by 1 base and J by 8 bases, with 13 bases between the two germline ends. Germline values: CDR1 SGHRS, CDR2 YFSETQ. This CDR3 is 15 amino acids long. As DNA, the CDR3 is TGCGCCAGCAGCTTGAAGGGACAAGGGGATTCACCCCTCCACTTT. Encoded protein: CASSLKGQGDSPLHF.

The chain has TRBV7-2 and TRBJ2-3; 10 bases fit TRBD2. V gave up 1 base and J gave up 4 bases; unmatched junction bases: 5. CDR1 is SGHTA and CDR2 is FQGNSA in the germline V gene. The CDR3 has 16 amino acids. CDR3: CASSLGSGRSADTQYF. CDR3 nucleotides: TGTGCCAGCAGCTTAGGTAGCGGGAGGTCGGCAGATACGCAGTATTTT.

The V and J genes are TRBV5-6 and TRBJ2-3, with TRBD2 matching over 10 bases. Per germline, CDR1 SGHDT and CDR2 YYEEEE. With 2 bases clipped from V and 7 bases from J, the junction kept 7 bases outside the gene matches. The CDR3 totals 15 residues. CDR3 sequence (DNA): TGTGCCAGCAGCTTCTCTAGCGGGGGATTGAATACGCAGTATTTT. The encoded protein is CASSFSSGGLNTQYF. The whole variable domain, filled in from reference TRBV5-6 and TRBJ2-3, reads DAGVTQSPTHLIKTRGQQVTLRCSPKSGHDTVSWYQQALGQGPQFIFQYYEEEERQRGNFPDRFSGHQFPNYSSELNVNALLLGDSALYLCASSFSSGGLNTQYFGPGTRLTVL.

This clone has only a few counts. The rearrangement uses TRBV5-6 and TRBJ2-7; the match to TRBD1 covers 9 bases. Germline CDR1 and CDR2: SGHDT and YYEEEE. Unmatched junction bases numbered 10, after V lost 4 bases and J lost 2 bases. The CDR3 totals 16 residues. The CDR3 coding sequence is TGTGCCAGCAGCATGAGGGACAGGGACCACCCCTACGAGCAGTACTTC. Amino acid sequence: CASSMRDRDHPYEQYF.

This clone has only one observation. The CDR3 reads CASRKAWTSDYEQYF. The CDR3 DNA follows: TGTGCCAGCAGGAAAGCGTGGACTAGCGATTACGAGCAGTACTTC. The chain has TRBV27 and TRBJ2-7; 9 positions agree with TRBD2. This CDR3 is 15 amino acids long. Germline V gene data show CDR1 as MNHEY and CDR2 as SMNVEV (reference sequence). V was clipped by 6 bases and J by 4 bases; unmatched bases: 10.

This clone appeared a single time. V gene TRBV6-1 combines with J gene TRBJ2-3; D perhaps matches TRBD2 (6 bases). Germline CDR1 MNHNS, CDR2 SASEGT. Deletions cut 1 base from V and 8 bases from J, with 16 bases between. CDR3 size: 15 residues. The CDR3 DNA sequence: TGTGCCAGCAGTGAAGGTGAGACTAGATGGGGTACGCAGTATTTT. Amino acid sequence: CASSEGETRWGTQYF.

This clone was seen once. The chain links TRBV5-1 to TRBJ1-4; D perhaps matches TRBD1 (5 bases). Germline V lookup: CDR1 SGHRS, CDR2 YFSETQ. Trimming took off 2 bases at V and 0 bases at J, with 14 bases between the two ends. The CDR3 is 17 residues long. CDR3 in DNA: TGCGCCAGCAGCTTCGTAACTTCAGGGACAACTAATGAAAAACTGTTTTTT. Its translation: CASSFVTSGTTNEKLFF. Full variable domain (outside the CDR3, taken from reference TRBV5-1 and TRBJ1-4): KAGVTQTPRYLIKTRGQQVTLSCSPISGHRSVSWYQQTPGQGLQFLFEYFSETQRNKGNFPGRFSGRQFSNSRSEMNVSTLELGDSALYLCASSFVTSGTTNEKLFFGSGTQLSVL.

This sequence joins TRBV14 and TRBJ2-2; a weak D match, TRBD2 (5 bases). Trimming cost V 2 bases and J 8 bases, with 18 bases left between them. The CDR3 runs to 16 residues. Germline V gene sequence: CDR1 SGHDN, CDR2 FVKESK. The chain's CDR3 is CASSQFVGRGDGELFF. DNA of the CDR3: TGTGCCAGCAGCCAATTTGTTGGTCGGGGTGATGGGGAGCTGTTTTTT.